This T cell receptor (beta chain) was recorded in a study of long-term antiretroviral therapy in people with HIV. Study findings and constraints: Following ART, diversity rose but still fell short of transplant donor controls. Nothing was known about ART adherence, viral resistance or changes in therapy.

The assay, immunoSEQ v3.0, was run at survey level. The assay was immunoSEQ multiplex PCR, and TCRdb's table has in-frame clones only and misses some. The sample holds about 30,000 clones, around 78% seen once. With regard to this clone: Its target is not known.

There are 15 residues in the CDR3. J gave up 5 bases and V 5 bases, and 7 bases lay outside the gene matches. CDR1 and CDR2 from the germline V gene are SGHTA and FQGNSA. The specimen was unsorted PBMCs, collected 1.5 years before starting antiretroviral therapy. The receptor was derived from a man younger than 30 with HIV. This chain uses TRBV7-2 with TRBJ2-3; 10 nucleotides align to TRBD2. This chain's CDR3 is CASSQGTSVGDTQYF. The CDR3 coding sequence is TGTGCCAGCAGCCAAGGGACTAGCGTAGGAGATACGCAGTATTTT.